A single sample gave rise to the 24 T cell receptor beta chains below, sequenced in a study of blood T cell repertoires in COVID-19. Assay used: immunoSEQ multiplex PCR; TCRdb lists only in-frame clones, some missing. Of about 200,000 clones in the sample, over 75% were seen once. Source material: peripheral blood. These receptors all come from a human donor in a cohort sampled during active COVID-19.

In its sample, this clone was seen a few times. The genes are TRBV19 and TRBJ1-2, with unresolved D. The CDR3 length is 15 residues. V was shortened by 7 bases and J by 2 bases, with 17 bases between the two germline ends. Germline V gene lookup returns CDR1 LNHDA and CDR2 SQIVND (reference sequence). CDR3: CASNGDFRGNYGYTF. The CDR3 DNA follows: TGTGCCAGTAATGGAGACTTTCGAGGAAACTATGGCTACACCTTC.

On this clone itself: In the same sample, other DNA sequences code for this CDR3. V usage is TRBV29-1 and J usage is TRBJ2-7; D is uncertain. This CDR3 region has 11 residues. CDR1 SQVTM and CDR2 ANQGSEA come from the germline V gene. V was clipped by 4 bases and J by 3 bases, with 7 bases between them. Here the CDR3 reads CSVGNSYEQYF. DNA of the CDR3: TGCAGCGTTGGGAACAGCTACGAGCAGTACTTC.

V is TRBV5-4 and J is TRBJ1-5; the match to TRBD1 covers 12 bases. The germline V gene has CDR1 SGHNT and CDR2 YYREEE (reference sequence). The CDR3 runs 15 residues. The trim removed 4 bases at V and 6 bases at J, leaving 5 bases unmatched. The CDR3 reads CASSQGQGASQPQHF. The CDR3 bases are TGTGCCAGCAGCCAGGGACAGGGGGCTTCTCAGCCCCAGCATTTT.

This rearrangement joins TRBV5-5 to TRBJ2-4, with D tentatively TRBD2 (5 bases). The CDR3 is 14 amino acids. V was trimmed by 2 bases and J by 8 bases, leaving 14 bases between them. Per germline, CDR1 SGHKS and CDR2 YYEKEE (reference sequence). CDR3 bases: TGTGCCAGCAGCTTTTACGGGGTACGGGACATTCAGTACTTC. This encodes CASSFYGVRDIQYF.

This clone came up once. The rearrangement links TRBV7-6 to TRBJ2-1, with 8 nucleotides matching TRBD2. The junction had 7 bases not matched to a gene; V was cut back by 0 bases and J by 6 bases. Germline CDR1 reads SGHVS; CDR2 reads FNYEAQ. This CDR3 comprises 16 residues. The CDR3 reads CASSLATGGDGNEQFF. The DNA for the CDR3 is TGTGCCAGCAGCTTAGCAACGGGAGGGGATGGCAATGAGCAGTTCTTC.

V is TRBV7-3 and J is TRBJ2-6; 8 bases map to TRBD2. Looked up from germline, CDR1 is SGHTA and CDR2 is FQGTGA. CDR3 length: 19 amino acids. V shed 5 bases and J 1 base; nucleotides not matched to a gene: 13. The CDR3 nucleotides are TGTGCCAGCAGCCTGGTCGGAGCAGCGGGGGAGTCTGGGGCCAACGTCCTGACTTTC. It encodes CASSLVGAAGESGANVLTF.

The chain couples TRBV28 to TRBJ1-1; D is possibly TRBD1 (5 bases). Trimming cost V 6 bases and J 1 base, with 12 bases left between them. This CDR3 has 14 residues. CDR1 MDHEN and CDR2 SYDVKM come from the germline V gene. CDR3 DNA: TGTGCCAGCAGCCTGGACACCTCGAACACTGAAGCTTTCTTT. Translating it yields CASSLDTSNTEAFF.

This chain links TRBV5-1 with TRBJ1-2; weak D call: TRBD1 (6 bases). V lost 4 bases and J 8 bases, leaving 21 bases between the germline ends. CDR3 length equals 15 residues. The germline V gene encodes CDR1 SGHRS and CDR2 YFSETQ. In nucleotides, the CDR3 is TGCGCCAGCAGCCCCAGGGGTTGGGCAGCAGGAGGCTACACCTTC. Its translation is CASSPRGWAAGGYTF.

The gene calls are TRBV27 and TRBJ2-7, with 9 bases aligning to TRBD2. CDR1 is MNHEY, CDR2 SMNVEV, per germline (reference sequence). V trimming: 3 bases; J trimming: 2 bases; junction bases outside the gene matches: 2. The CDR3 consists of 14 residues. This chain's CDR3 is CASSFAGGPYEQYF. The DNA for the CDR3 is TGTGCCAGCAGTTTTGCGGGAGGGCCCTACGAGCAGTACTTC.

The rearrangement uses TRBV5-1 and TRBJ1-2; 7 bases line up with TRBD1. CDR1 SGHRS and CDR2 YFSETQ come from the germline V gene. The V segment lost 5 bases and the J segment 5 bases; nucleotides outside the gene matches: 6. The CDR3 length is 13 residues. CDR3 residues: CASRITGDYGYTF. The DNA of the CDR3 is TGCGCCAGCAGAATCACAGGGGATTATGGCTACACCTTC. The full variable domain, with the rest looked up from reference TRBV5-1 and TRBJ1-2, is KAGVTQTPRYLIKTRGQQVTLSCSPISGHRSVSWYQQTPGQGLQFLFEYFSETQRNKGNFPGRFSGRQFSNSRSEMNVSTLELGDSALYLCASRITGDYGYTFGSGTRLTVV.

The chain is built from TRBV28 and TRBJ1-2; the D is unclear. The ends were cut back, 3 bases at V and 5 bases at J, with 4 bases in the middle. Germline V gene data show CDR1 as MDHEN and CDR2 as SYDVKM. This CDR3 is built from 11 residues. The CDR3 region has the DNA TGTGCCAGCAGTTTCCCATATGGCTACACCTTC. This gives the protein CASSFPYGYTF.

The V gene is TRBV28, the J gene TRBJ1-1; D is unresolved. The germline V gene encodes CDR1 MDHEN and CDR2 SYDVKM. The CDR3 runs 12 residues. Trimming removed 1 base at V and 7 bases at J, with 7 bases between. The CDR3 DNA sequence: TGTGCCAGCAGTTTATCAGTATATGAAGCTTTCTTT. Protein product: CASSLSVYEAFF.

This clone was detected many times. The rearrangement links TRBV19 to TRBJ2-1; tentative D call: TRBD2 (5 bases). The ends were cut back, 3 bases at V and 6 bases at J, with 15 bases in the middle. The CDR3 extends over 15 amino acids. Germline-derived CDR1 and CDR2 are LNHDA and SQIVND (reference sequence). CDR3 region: CASSMGLLEGNEQFF. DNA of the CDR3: TGTGCCAGTAGTATGGGTCTACTTGAGGGCAATGAGCAGTTCTTC.

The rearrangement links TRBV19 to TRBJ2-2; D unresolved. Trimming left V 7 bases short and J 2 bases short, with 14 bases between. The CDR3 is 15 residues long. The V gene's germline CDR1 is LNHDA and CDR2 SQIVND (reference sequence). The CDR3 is CASTLTATNTGELFF. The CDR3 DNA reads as TGTGCCAGTACCCTAACTGCCACTAACACCGGGGAGCTGTTTTTT.

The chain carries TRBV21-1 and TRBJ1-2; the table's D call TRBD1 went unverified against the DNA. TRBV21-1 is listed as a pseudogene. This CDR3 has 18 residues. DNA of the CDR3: TGTGCCAGCAGCAAAGGTCTAGGACAGGGGAAGAAATCTTCTGGCTACACCTTC. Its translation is CASSKGLGQGKKSSGYTF.

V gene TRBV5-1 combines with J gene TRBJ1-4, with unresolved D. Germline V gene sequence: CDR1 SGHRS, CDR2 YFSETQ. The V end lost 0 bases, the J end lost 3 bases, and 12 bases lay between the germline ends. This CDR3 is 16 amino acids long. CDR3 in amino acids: CASSLEPAGANEKLFF. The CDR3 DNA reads TGCGCCAGCAGCTTGGAACCCGCGGGAGCTAATGAAAAACTGTTTTTT.

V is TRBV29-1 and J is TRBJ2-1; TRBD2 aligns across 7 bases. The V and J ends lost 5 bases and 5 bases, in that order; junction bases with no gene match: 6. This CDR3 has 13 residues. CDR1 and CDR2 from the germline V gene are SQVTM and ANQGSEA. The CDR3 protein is CSVQRDLDNEQFF. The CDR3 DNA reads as TGCAGCGTTCAGCGGGACCTTGACAATGAGCAGTTCTTC.

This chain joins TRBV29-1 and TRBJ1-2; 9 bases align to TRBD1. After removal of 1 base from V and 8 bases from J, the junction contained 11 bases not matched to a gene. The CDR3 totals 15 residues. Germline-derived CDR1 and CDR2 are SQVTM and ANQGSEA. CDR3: CSVEVGGGTGSGYTF. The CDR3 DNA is TGCAGCGTTGAAGTCGGCGGAGGGACAGGGAGCGGCTACACCTTC.

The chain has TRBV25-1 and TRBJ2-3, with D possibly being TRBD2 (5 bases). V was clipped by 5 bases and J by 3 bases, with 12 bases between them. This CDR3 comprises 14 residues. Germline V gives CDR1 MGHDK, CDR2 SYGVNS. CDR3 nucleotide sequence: TGTGCCAGCAGTCCGTTGGGCGGGACAGATACGCAGTATTTT. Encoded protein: CASSPLGGTDTQYF.

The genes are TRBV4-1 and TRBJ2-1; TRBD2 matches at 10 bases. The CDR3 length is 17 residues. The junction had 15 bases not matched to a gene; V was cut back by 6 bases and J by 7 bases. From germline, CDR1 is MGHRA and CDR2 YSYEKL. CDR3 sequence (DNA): TGCGCCAGCAGTCGGAAGCGGGAGGGCCTTTTTTTGAATGAGCAGTTCTTC. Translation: CASSRKREGLFLNEQFF.

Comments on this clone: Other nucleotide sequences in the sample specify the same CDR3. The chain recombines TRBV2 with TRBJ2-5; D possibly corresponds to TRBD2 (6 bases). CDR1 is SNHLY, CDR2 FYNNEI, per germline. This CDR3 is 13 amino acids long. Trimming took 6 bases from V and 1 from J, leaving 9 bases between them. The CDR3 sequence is CASSRDFQETQYF. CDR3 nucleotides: TGTGCCAGCAGCCGGGACTTCCAAGAGACCCAGTACTTC.

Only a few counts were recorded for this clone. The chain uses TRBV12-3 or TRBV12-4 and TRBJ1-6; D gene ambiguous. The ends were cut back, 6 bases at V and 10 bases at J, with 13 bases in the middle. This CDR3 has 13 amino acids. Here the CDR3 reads CASRGFEGSPLHF. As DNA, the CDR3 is TGTGCCAGCAGGGGGTTTGAGGGCTCACCCCTCCACTTT.

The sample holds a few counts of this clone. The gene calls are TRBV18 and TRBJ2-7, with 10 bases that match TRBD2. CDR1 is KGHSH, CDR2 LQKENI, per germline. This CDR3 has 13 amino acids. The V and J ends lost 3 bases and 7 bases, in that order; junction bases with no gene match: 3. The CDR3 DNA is TGTGCCAGCTCACCGGGACTAGCGCAGGAGCAGTACTTC. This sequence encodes CASSPGLAQEQYF. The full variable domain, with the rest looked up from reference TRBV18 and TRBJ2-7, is NAGVMQNPRHLVRRRGQEARLRCSPMKGHSHVYWYRQLPEEGLKFMVYLQKENIIDESGMPKERFSAEFPKEGPSILRIQQVVRGDSAAYFCASSPGLAQEQYFGPGTRLTVT.

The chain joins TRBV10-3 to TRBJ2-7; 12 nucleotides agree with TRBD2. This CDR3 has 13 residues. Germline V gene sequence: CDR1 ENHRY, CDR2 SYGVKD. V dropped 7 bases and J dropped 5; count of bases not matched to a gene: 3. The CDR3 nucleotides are TGTGCCATCAATACTAGCGGGAGGAACGAGCAGTACTTC. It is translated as CAINTSGRNEQYF.